This is a list of T cell receptor beta chains from one sample in a study of shared clonotypes between healthy human individuals. The data were produced by immunoSEQ multiplex PCR, yet TCRdb's version contains in-frame clones alone and is incomplete. Among more than 450,000 clones listed, approximately 85% were seen once. Sequencing was performed on PBMCs. Receptor source: a woman in her 40s in good health. Some clones in this sample may be carry-over from other donors' samples. Both conserved end residues are part of each CDR3. Each record gives: D gene, clone size, J gene, V gene, CDR3 DNA, CDR3 protein. The D gene is left open where the match is weak. Clone size is shown for a subset of rows, as once, few, many or a class of expanded clone.

D gene: NA; clone size: NA; J gene: TRBJ2-3; V gene: TRBV11-2; CDR3 DNA: TGTGCCAGCAGCTTAGCCCTATACGGGAGTGGCACAGATACGCAGTATTTT; CDR3 protein: CASSLALYGSGTDTQYF
D gene: NA; clone size: NA; J gene: TRBJ1-2; V gene: TRBV30; CDR3 DNA: TGTGCCTGGAGCCGGGATGCCTATGGCTACACCTTC; CDR3 protein: CAWSRDAYGYTF
D gene: NA; clone size: few; J gene: TRBJ1-1; V gene: TRBV28; CDR3 DNA: TGTGCCAGCAGGGCGGGGGGACAGAACACTGAAGCTTTCTTT; CDR3 protein: CASRAGGQNTEAFF
D gene: NA; clone size: many; J gene: TRBJ1-1; V gene: TRBV30; CDR3 DNA: TGTGCCTGGGGAGAACAGGGCATTACTGGGGCTTTCTTT; CDR3 protein: CAWGEQGITGAFF
D gene: TRBD2; clone size: NA; J gene: TRBJ2-1; V gene: TRBV19; CDR3 DNA: TGTGCCAGTAGTACCCGGGGGGTCGATGAGCAGTTCTTC; CDR3 protein: CASSTRGVDEQFF
D gene: NA; clone size: NA; J gene: TRBJ1-6; V gene: TRBV5-8; CDR3 DNA: TGTGCCAGCAGCCCCAGGAGGGGGAATTCACCCCTCCACTTT; CDR3 protein: CASSPRRGNSPLHF
D gene: TRBD1; clone size: NA; J gene: TRBJ2-7; V gene: TRBV28; CDR3 DNA: TGTGCCAGCAGTTTTAGGCCCGACGGGACAGGGGATACCTACGAGCAGTACTTC; CDR3 protein: CASSFRPDGTGDTYEQYF
D gene: NA; clone size: NA; J gene: TRBJ2-3; V gene: TRBV6-5; CDR3 DNA: TGTGCCTGCCGGGGGATGGGCACAGATACGCAGTATTTT; CDR3 protein: CACRGMGTDTQYF
D gene: NA; clone size: NA; J gene: TRBJ1-5; V gene: TRBV23-1; CDR3 DNA: TGCGCCAGCAGTCAGCTGCTCCAGAAAAATAGCAATCAGCCCCAGCATTTT; CDR3 protein: CASSQLLQKNSNQPQHF
D gene: TRBD2; clone size: NA; J gene: TRBJ2-7; V gene: TRBV7-2; CDR3 DNA: TGTGCCAGCAGCTTCGGTAGCGGGAGGCCCCCGTCCTACGAGCAGTACTTC; CDR3 protein: CASSFGSGRPPSYEQYF
D gene: TRBD1; clone size: NA; J gene: TRBJ2-7; V gene: TRBV19; CDR3 DNA: TGTGCCAGTAGTGAACAGGGGGACCTCTCCTACGAGCAGTACTTC; CDR3 protein: CASSEQGDLSYEQYF
D gene: TRBD2; clone size: NA; J gene: TRBJ2-7; V gene: TRBV7-2; CDR3 DNA: TGTGCCAGCAGCTTCGCGGGAGGGCCTGGGGAGCAGTACTTC; CDR3 protein: CASSFAGGPGEQYF
D gene: NA; clone size: NA; J gene: TRBJ2-7; V gene: TRBV5-1; CDR3 DNA: TGCGCCAGCAGCTTCCGGCTAGAACGGTCAGACGAGCAGTACTTC; CDR3 protein: CASSFRLERSDEQYF
D gene: NA; clone size: NA; J gene: TRBJ2-4; V gene: TRBV7-2; CDR3 DNA: TGTGCCAGCAGCTTAGTTGAACAGTACTTC; CDR3 protein: CASSLVEQYF
D gene: NA; clone size: NA; J gene: TRBJ2-1; V gene: TRBV5-1; CDR3 DNA: TGCGCCAGCAGCTCGAGGGAGGATGAGCAGTTCTTC; CDR3 protein: CASSSREDEQFF
D gene: TRBD2; clone size: NA; J gene: TRBJ2-2; V gene: TRBV4-3; CDR3 DNA: TGCGCCAGCAGCCAAGAACTAGCGGGAGGGAACACCGGGGAGCTGTTTTTT; CDR3 protein: CASSQELAGGNTGELFF
D gene: NA; clone size: NA; J gene: TRBJ2-7; V gene: TRBV6-1; CDR3 DNA: TGTGCCAGCAGTGGACGGGCCTCCTACGAGCAGTACTTC; CDR3 protein: CASSGRASYEQYF
D gene: NA; clone size: once; J gene: TRBJ2-3; V gene: TRBV30; CDR3 DNA: TGTGCCTGGACCGATCTAGATACGCAGTATTTT; CDR3 protein: CAWTDLDTQYF
D gene: TRBD2; clone size: NA; J gene: TRBJ2-7; V gene: TRBV11-2; CDR3 DNA: TGTGCCAGCAGCTTAGGCGGGAGGGGCTACGAGCAGTACTTC; CDR3 protein: CASSLGGRGYEQYF
D gene: TRBD2; clone size: NA; J gene: TRBJ2-3; V gene: TRBV9; CDR3 DNA: TGTGCCAGCAGCGTAGCTGGGCTAGCGGGCACAGATACGCAGTATTTT; CDR3 protein: CASSVAGLAGTDTQYF
D gene: TRBD2; clone size: NA; J gene: TRBJ2-5; V gene: TRBV6-1; CDR3 DNA: TGTGCCAGCAGTGAGCGAGGGACTAGCGGGAGGGCCAGGAGTGAGACCCAGTACTTC; CDR3 protein: CASSERGTSGRARSETQYF
D gene: NA; clone size: NA; J gene: TRBJ2-7; V gene: TRBV4-3; CDR3 DNA: TGCGCCAGCAGCCGAGGGGTGGAGGGACGGTACGAGCAGTACTTC; CDR3 protein: CASSRGVEGRYEQYF
D gene: NA; clone size: NA; J gene: TRBJ2-1; V gene: TRBV9; CDR3 DNA: TGTGCCAGCAGCGTAGGGGGGGCCTCCTACAATGAGCAGTTCTTC; CDR3 protein: CASSVGGASYNEQFF
D gene: TRBD1; clone size: few; J gene: TRBJ2-2; V gene: TRBV29-1; CDR3 DNA: TGCAGCGTGGGGGACAGGGCGAACACCGGGGAGCTGTTTTTT; CDR3 protein: CSVGDRANTGELFF
D gene: TRBD2; clone size: NA; J gene: TRBJ2-1; V gene: TRBV4-1; CDR3 DNA: TGCGCCAGCAGCCAAGCGGGAGGGTCTCTTGAGCAGTTCTTC; CDR3 protein: CASSQAGGSLEQFF
D gene: NA; clone size: NA; J gene: TRBJ2-7; V gene: TRBV7-2; CDR3 DNA: TGTGCCAGCAGCCCAGGGCGGGTCTCCTACGAGCAGTACTTC; CDR3 protein: CASSPGRVSYEQYF
D gene: NA; clone size: NA; J gene: TRBJ1-2; V gene: TRBV28; CDR3 DNA: TGTGCCAGCATAAGTATGGATGGCTACACCTTC; CDR3 protein: CASISMDGYTF
D gene: NA; clone size: NA; J gene: TRBJ1-1; V gene: TRBV11-2; CDR3 DNA: TGTGCCAGCAGCTCGCTGACAGGGAACACTGAAGCTTTCTTT; CDR3 protein: CASSSLTGNTEAFF
D gene: NA; clone size: NA; J gene: TRBJ2-2; V gene: TRBV7-2; CDR3 DNA: TGTGCCAGCAGCCGGGGTAGTGGCGGGGAGCTGTTTTTT; CDR3 protein: CASSRGSGGELFF
D gene: NA; clone size: NA; J gene: TRBJ2-3; V gene: TRBV6-1; CDR3 DNA: TGTGCCAGCACCTCACGGGCAGAGAGCACAGATACGCAGTATTTT; CDR3 protein: CASTSRAESTDTQYF
D gene: NA; clone size: NA; J gene: TRBJ2-7; V gene: TRBV29-1; CDR3 DNA: TGCAGCGTTGCGGGGGACGGGTTCTACGAGCAGTACTTC; CDR3 protein: CSVAGDGFYEQYF
D gene: TRBD1; clone size: NA; J gene: TRBJ2-3; V gene: TRBV25-1; CDR3 DNA: TGTGCCAGCAGTGACCCGAACAGGGGAGGCACAGATACGCAGTATTTT; CDR3 protein: CASSDPNRGGTDTQYF
D gene: NA; clone size: NA; J gene: TRBJ1-2; V gene: TRBV11-2; CDR3 DNA: TGTGCCAGCAGCTTACCTAGAACCTATGGCTACACCTTC; CDR3 protein: CASSLPRTYGYTF
D gene: TRBD2; clone size: few; J gene: TRBJ2-2; V gene: TRBV29-1; CDR3 DNA: TGCAGCGTTGGGGCTAGCGGGAGAACCGGGGAGCTGTTTTTT; CDR3 protein: CSVGASGRTGELFF
D gene: TRBD1; clone size: few; J gene: TRBJ1-2; V gene: TRBV7-2; CDR3 DNA: TGTGCCAGCAGCATCGGACAGGGGGCGCCAGTCTATGGCTACACCTTC; CDR3 protein: CASSIGQGAPVYGYTF
D gene: TRBD2; clone size: few; J gene: TRBJ2-5; V gene: TRBV6-1; CDR3 DNA: TGTGCCAGCAGGCAAGGACTAGCGGAAGAGACCCAGTACTTC; CDR3 protein: CASRQGLAEETQYF
D gene: TRBD1; clone size: NA; J gene: TRBJ2-7; V gene: TRBV6-1; CDR3 DNA: TGTGCCAGCAGTCTCCCCGGGACAGGGACCTACGAGCAGTACTTC; CDR3 protein: CASSLPGTGTYEQYF
D gene: TRBD2; clone size: NA; J gene: TRBJ2-7; V gene: TRBV5-6; CDR3 DNA: TGTGCCAGCAGCCCCCGGAGGCTAGCGGGAGCTGGATACGAGCAGTACTTC; CDR3 protein: CASSPRRLAGAGYEQYF
D gene: TRBD1; clone size: NA; J gene: TRBJ2-3; V gene: TRBV27; CDR3 DNA: TGTGCCAGCAGACAACCGGGACAGGGCGCAGATACGCAGTATTTT; CDR3 protein: CASRQPGQGADTQYF
D gene: NA; clone size: many; J gene: TRBJ1-1; V gene: TRBV27; CDR3 DNA: TGTGCCAGCAGTTTTTTACGGCAGGGCCAAGCTTTCTTT; CDR3 protein: CASSFLRQGQAFF
D gene: NA; clone size: few; J gene: TRBJ2-7; V gene: TRBV5-1; CDR3 DNA: TGCGCCAGCAGCTTGGAATACGGGTACGAGCAGTACTTC; CDR3 protein: CASSLEYGYEQYF
D gene: NA; clone size: NA; J gene: TRBJ2-3; V gene: TRBV20-1; CDR3 DNA: TGCAGTGCTACCGGCCGGAGGACGCAGTATTTT; CDR3 protein: CSATGRRTQYF
D gene: NA; clone size: NA; J gene: TRBJ1-6; V gene: TRBV28; CDR3 DNA: TGTGCCAGCAGGATCCCCCGGGCAAATAATTCACCCCTCCACTTT; CDR3 protein: CASRIPRANNSPLHF
D gene: NA; clone size: few; J gene: TRBJ1-5; V gene: TRBV6-1; CDR3 DNA: TGTGCCAGCAGTGAACTAAGGGCAGAGGTTAGCAATCAGCCCCAGCATTTT; CDR3 protein: CASSELRAEVSNQPQHF
D gene: NA; clone size: once; J gene: TRBJ2-5; V gene: TRBV7-2; CDR3 DNA: TGTGCCAGCAGCCCCATCGGAGGTAGCGGCGGCAGTTTAGCCCAGTACTTC; CDR3 protein: CASSPIGGSGGSLAQYF
D gene: NA; clone size: few; J gene: TRBJ1-1; V gene: TRBV12-2; CDR3 DNA: TGTGCAAGTCGTCCAGGGGAGAGGACTGAAGCTTTCTTT; CDR3 protein: CASRPGERTEAFF
D gene: NA; clone size: NA; J gene: TRBJ2-7; V gene: TRBV12-5; CDR3 DNA: TGTGCTAGTGGTTTGGTACTGGTCCAGAACGCCGGCTACGAGCAGTACTTC; CDR3 protein: CASGLVLVQNAGYEQYF
D gene: NA; clone size: NA; J gene: TRBJ2-1; V gene: TRBV11-3; CDR3 DNA: TGTGCCAGCAGCCCCCGGCAGGGCAATGAGCAGTTCTTC; CDR3 protein: CASSPRQGNEQFF